This TCR beta chain was captured in a study of T cell changes during pregnancy in multiple sclerosis. From germline, CDR1 is MNHEY and CDR2 SMNVEV (reference sequence). There are 16 residues in the CDR3. Losses at the gene ends were 3 bases for V and 6 bases for J; bases not matched to a gene: 5. In this sample, this clone turned up once. Sequenced by immunoSEQ multiplex PCR; TCRdb stores in-frame clones only, minus some. The sample shows some 40,000 clones, about 94% of them seen only once. The source was CD4+ T cells from peripheral blood mononuclear cells, collected after pregnancy. This receptor was taken from a female donor with multiple sclerosis, enrolled in a pregnancy study. The chain couples TRBV27 to TRBJ1-6; TRBD1 aligns across 10 bases. The CDR3 is CASSLPTGGVNSPLHF. DNA of the CDR3: TGTGCCAGCAGTTTGCCGACAGGGGGCGTTAATTCACCCCTCCACTTT.